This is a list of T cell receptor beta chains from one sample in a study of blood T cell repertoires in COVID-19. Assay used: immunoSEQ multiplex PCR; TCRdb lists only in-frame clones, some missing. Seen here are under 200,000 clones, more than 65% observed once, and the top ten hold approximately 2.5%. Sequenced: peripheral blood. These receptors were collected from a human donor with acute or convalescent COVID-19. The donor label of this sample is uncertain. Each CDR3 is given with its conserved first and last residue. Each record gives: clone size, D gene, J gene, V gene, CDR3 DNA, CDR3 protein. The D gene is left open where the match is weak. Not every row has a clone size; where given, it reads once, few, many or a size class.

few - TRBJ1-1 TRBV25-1 TGTGCCAGCAGCCAATCGCAGGGAGGGACGGGGACTGAAGCTTTCTTT CASSQSQGGTGTEAFF
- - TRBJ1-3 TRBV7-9 TGTGCCAGCCCGCCGGGGCGGGGTTCTGGAAACACCATATATTTT CASPPGRGSGNTIYF
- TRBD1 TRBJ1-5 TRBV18 TGTGCCAGCTCACCGAGGGCCCCCAGGGGGGAGGATCAGCCCCAGCATTTT CASSPRAPRGEDQPQHF
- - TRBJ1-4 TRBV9 TGTGCCAGCAGCGCCCGGGACTTGGGGGGAAAACTGTTTTTT CASSARDLGGKLFF
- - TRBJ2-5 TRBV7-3 TGTGCCAGCAGCTTAATCCCTCAGGGGGGCCAAGAGACCCAGTACTTC CASSLIPQGGQETQYF
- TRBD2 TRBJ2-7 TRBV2 TGTGCCAGCAGTGAAGCGCGGGTAGCGGGGGCCTACGAGCAGTACTTC CASSEARVAGAYEQYF
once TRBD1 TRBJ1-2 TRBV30 TGTGCCTGGAGTGTTTTTGGCAGGGGGAATGGCTACACCTTC CAWSVFGRGNGYTF
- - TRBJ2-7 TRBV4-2 TGTGCCAGCAGCCCAAGAGAACGCCCAGGGGCGAGCTACGAGCAGTACTTC CASSPRERPGASYEQYF
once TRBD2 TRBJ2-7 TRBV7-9 TGTGCCAGCAGCTCACCGGGAGGGGTCGAGCAGTACTTC CASSSPGGVEQYF
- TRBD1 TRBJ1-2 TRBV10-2 TGCGCCAGCAGTGAGGGACAGGCGACAAACTATGGCTACACCTTC CASSEGQATNYGYTF
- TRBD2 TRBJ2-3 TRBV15 TGTGCCACCAGCAGAACATCACTAGCGGAAGGGATGCAGTATTTT CATSRTSLAEGMQYF
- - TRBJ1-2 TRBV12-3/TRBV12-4 TGTGCCAGCAGTCTTACAGAACATGGAGGAGGCACCTTC CASSLTEHGGGTF
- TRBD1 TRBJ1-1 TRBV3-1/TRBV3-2 TGTGCCAGCAGCCGACCGCAGGGGGGCGGAAACACTGAAGCTTTCTTT CASSRPQGGGNTEAFF
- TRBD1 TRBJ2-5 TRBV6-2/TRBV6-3 TGTGCCAGCAGTTACCCGGCGGCACTGAGGACAGGGAGGACGGGAGAGACCCAGTACTTC CASSYPAALRTGRTGETQYF
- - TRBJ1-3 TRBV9 TGTGCCAGCAGCCTCCGCATGGGGCACACCATATATTTT CASSLRMGHTIYF
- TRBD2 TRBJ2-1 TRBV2 TGTGCCAGCAGCGCCGGGACTAGCGGTAGAAATGAGCAGTTCTTC CASSAGTSGRNEQFF
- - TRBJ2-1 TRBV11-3 TGTGCCAGCAGCGCCCCAGGGGCGTCTCGGTATGAGCAGTTCTTC CASSAPGASRYEQFF
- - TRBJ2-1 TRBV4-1 TGCGCCAGCAGGGGCGACAGGATCTACAATGAGCAGTTCTTC CASRGDRIYNEQFF
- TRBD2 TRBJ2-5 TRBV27 TGTGCCAGCAGTCCCCGAGCGGGGGTCGTCCAAGAGACCCAGTACTTC CASSPRAGVVQETQYF
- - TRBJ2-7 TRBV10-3 TGTGCCATCAGTGGTGGGGAGCTGATCTACGAGCAGTACTTC CAISGGELIYEQYF
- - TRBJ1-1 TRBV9 TGTGCCAGCAGCGCCCGTGGGCAGCCTAACACTGAAGCTTTCTTT CASSARGQPNTEAFF
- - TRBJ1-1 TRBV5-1 TGCGCCAGCAGCCACCGACGGGACACTGAAGCTTTCTTT CASSHRRDTEAFF
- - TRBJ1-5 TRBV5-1 TGCGCCAGCAGCTTCTTCGACCCGACTTCTCAGCCCCAGCATTTT CASSFFDPTSQPQHF
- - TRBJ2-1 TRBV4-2 TGTGCCAGCAGCCAAGTACTTGGGGCCAATGAGCAGTTCTTC CASSQVLGANEQFF
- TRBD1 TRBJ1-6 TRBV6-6 TGTGCCAGCAGCTCGGAGGGGGCCTCCTATAATTCACCCCTCCACTTT CASSSEGASYNSPLHF
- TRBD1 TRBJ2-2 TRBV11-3 TGTGCCAGCAGCCCGAGGACAGGGGGCGCGGGCGGGGAGCTGTTTTTT CASSPRTGGAGGELFF
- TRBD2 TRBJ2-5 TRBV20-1 TGCAGTGCTAGTTTCACTAGCGGGGGGGCAGGGGAGACCCAGTACTTC CSASFTSGGAGETQYF
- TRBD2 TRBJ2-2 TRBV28 TGTGCCAGCAGTCCCCCCCCAGCGGGAGTCACCGGGGAGCTGTTTTTT CASSPPPAGVTGELFF
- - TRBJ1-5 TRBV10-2 TGCGCCAGCAGTGACACGACAGGCAATCAGCCCCAGCATTTT CASSDTTGNQPQHF
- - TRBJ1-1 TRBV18 TGTGCCAGCTCTCAGGGGCCGAACACTGAAGCTTTCTTT CASSQGPNTEAFF
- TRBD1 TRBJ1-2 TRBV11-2 TGTGCCAGCAGCTGGACAGGGGACTATGGCTACACCTTC CASSWTGDYGYTF
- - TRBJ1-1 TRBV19 TGTGCCAGTAGTATGTGGAGGGGAGGAGGAAACACTGAAGCTTTCTTT CASSMWRGGGNTEAFF
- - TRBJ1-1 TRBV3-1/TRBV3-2 TGTGCCAGCAGCCAAGCTTTCCTCCTGAACACTGAAGCTTTCTTT CASSQAFLLNTEAFF
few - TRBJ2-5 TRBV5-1 TGCGCCAGCAGCTCTCCTAGTCAGCATGCGATAGAGACCCAGTACTTC CASSSPSQHAIETQYF
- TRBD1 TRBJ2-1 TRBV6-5 TGTGCCAGCAGTTACGGGGACAGGGAAAACAATGAGCAGTTCTTC CASSYGDRENNEQFF
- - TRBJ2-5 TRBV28 TGTGCCAGCACCCCCGAGAGTAAGGGGGCGCGGGGAGAGACCCAGTACTTC CASTPESKGARGETQYF
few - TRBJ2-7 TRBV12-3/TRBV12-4 TGTGCCAGCAGTTTAGACAGCTACGAGCAGTACTTC CASSLDSYEQYF
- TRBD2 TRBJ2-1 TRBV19 TGTGCCAGTAAAGGTCGGCTAGCGGTCGAACATGAGCAGTTCTTC CASKGRLAVEHEQFF
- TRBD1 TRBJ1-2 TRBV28 TGTGCCAGCAGTTTAGGACAGGGGGCAGGTGGCTACACCTTC CASSLGQGAGGYTF
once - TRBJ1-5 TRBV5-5 TGTGCCAGCAGCACGGTCGGGGGGGCAAATCAGCCCCAGCATTTT CASSTVGGANQPQHF
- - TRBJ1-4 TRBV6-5 TGTGCCAGCAGTCCGACAGGCGGCGTTGATGAAAAACTGTTTTTT CASSPTGGVDEKLFF
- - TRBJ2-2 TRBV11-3 TGTGCCAGCAGCTTAGGGCAGAGACAGAACACCGGGGAGCTGTTTTTT CASSLGQRQNTGELFF
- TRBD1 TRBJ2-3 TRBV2 TGTGCCAGCAGTCTGGGATCCGGGACAGGGGAGGTTGCTAGCACAGATACGCAGTATTTT CASSLGSGTGEVASTDTQYF
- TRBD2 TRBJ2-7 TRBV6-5 TGTGCCAGCAGGTCTCTAGCGGAGAACTACGAGCAGTACTTC CASRSLAENYEQYF
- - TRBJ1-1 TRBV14 TGTGCCAGCAGCCAAGGCAGTGGAGGCTACACTGAAGCTTTCTTT CASSQGSGGYTEAFF
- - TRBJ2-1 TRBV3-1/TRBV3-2 TGTGCCAGCAGCCAATCAAGGTCGCGGCTAAGTACGAGCTCCTACAATGAGCAGTTCTTC CASSQSRSRLSTSSYNEQFF
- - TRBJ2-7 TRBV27 TGTGCCAGCAGTTTATCGGGTTCCCAGGGGACCTACGAGCAGTACTTC CASSLSGSQGTYEQYF
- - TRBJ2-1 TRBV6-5 TGTGCCAGCAGCCCCGGGGGAGCGGCCTACAATGAGCAGTTCTTC CASSPGGAAYNEQFF
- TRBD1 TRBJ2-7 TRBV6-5 TGTGCCTCGCGTTCCCCAGGGGGCGCACACGAGCAGTACTTC CASRSPGGAHEQYF
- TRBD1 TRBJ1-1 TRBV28 TGTGCCAGCAGGGAATCCGGGACAGGGGAAGCTTTCTTT CASRESGTGEAFF
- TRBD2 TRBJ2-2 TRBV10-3 TGTGCCATCAGTGGCCCAGGACTAGAGCACACCGGGGAGCTGTTTTTT CAISGPGLEHTGELFF
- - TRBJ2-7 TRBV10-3 TGTGCCATCAGTGAGTCGACAGCCGCTTCCTACGAGCAGTACTTC CAISESTAASYEQYF
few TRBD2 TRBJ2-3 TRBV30 TGTGCCAGGGGGACTAGCGGGCCGCAGTATTTT CARGTSGPQYF
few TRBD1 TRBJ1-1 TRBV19 TGTGCCAGTAGTACAATCGACAGGGGAGCTGAAGCTTTCTTT CASSTIDRGAEAFF
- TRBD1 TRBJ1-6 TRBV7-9 TGTGCCAGCAGCTCTTCCGGGACAGGGAATTCACCCCTCCACTTT CASSSSGTGNSPLHF
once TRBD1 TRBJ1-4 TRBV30 TGTGCCTGGAGAGCTACCGACAGGGGGTTTAATGAAAAACTGTTTTTT CAWRATDRGFNEKLFF
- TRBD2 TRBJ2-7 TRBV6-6 TGTGCCAGCAGTACAGGGACTAGCGAGTTGCAGCAGTACTTC CASSTGTSELQQYF
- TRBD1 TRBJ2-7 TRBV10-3 TGTGCCATCAGGGAGACAGGGATCTCCTACGAGCAGTACTTC CAIRETGISYEQYF
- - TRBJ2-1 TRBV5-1 TGCGCCAGCAGCAAGGAACGGGAGCGGTACAATGAGCAGTTCTTC CASSKERERYNEQFF
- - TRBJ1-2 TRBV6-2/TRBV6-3 TGTGCCAGCAGTTACTCTTTCCAGAAGAACTATGGCTACACCTTC CASSYSFQKNYGYTF